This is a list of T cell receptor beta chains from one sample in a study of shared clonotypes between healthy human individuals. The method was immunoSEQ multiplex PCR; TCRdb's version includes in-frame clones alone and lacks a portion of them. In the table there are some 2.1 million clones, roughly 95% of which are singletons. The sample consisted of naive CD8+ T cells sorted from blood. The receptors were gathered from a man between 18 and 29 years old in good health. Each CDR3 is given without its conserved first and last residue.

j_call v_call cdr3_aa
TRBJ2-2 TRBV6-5 ASSYRDTGELF
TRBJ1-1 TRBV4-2 ASSQGASGGAGGNTEAF
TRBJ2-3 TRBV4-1 ASSQVPQSTDTQY
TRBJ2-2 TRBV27 ASTTLGGTGELF
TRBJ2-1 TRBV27 ASRSWTREYNEQF
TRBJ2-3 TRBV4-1 ASSQDRLAESTDTQY
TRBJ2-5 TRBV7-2 ASSLGSGGRQETQY
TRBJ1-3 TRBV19 ASMGPGDSINTIY
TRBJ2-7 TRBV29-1 SVEWARVGETYEQY
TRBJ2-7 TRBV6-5 ATSPGQGPYEQY
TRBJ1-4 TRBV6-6 ASSYADRNPNEKLF
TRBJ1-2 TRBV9 ASSVGLTGGDGYT
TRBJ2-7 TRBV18 ASSPLNEGPEQY
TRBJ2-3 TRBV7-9 ASSERLAGSTDTQY
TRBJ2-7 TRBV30 AWEVDAYEQY
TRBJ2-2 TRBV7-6 ASSWQVTGELF
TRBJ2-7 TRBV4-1 ASSQEHNAYEQY
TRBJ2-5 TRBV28 ASRRTSGGALEETQY
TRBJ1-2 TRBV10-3 ATGEESNYGYT
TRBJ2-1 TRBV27 ASSSLAGEAYNEQF
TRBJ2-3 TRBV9 ASSVAGTGTDTQY
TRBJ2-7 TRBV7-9 ASSSTGYEQY
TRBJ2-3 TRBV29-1 SVYLAGAY
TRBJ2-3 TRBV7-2 ASSLDNPGEGTTDTQY
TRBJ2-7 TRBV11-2 ASSLHPAGGSYEQY
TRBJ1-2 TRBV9 ASAGVSYGYT
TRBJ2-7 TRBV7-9 ASSLQGNYEQY
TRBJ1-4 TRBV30 AWSGTGWEKLF
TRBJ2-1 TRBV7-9 ASSLIRIEQF
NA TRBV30 AWSADRGPYEQY
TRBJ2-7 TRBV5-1 ASSLGGQIYEQY
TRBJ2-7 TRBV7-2 ASSSREGYEQY
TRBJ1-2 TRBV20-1 SAKPSGGYT
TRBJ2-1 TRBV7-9 ASSLAGGPYNEQF
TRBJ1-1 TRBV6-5 ASSQGHEAF
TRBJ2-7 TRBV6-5 ASSYDLAYYEQY
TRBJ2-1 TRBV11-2 ASSLESPPYNEQF
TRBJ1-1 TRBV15 ATSSRQVNTEAF
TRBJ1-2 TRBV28 ASSLPLFGGGVYGYT
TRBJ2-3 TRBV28 ASSYPTGLGGDTQY
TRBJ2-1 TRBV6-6 ASLAARGDEQF
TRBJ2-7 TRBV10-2 ASSIGQEGVSYEQY
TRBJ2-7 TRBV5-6 ASSLVGPYEQY
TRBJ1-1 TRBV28 ASSLGSPNTEAF
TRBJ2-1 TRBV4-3 ASSQDRGRGDNEQF
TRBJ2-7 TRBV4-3 ASSEGALPSYEQY
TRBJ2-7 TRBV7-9 ASSLAEEGYEQY
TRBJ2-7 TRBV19 ASSTAFGYEQY